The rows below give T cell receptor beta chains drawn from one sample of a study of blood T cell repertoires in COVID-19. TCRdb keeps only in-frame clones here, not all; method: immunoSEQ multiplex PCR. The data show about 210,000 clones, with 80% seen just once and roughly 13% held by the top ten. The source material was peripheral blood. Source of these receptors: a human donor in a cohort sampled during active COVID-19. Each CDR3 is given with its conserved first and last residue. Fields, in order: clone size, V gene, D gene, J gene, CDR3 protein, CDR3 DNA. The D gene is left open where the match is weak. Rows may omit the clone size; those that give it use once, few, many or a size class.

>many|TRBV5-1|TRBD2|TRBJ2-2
CASSIAGADTGELFF
TGCGCCAGCTCTATAGCGGGGGCGGACACCGGGGAGCTGTTTTTT
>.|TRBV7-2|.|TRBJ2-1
CASSYRGGNEQFF
TGTGCCAGCAGTTACAGGGGGGGCAATGAGCAGTTCTTC
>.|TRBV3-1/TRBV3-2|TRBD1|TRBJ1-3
CASSQDRGLGNTIYF
TGTGCCAGCAGCCAAGACAGGGGGCTTGGAAACACCATATATTTT
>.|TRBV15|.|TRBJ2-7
CATSRERTDYYEQYF
TGTGCCACCAGCAGAGAACGGACTGACTACTACGAGCAGTACTTC
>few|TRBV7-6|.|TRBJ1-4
CASGNTGLFF
TGTGCCAGCGGAAACACGGGGCTGTTTTTT
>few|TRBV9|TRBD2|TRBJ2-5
CASSVGAGGRYQETQYF
TGTGCCAGCAGCGTTGGAGCGGGGGGTCGGTACCAAGAGACCCAGTACTTC
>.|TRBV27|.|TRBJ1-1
CASSWGQNTEAFF
TGTGCCAGCAGTTGGGGACAGAACACTGAAGCTTTCTTT
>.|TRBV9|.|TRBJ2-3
CASGDMGEGADTQYF
TGTGCCAGCGGGGACATGGGGGAAGGAGCAGATACGCAGTATTTT
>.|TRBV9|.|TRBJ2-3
CASSSLGGADTQYF
TGTGCCAGCAGCTCCCTGGGGGGTGCGGATACGCAGTATTTT
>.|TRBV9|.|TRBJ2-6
CASSVGLSGANVLTF
TGTGCCAGCAGCGTAGGACTTTCTGGGGCCAACGTCCTGACTTTC
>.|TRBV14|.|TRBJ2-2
CASSPQLLNGELFF
TGTGCCAGCAGCCCCCAACTCCTCAACGGGGAGCTGTTTTTT
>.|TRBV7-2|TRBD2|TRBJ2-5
CASSLGSGGAGETQYF
TGTGCCAGCAGCTTGGGTAGCGGGGGGGCCGGTGAGACCCAGTACTTC
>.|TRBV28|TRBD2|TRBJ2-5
CASSPTGGRAETQYF
TGTGCCAGCAGCCCCACCGGCGGGAGGGCTGAGACCCAGTACTTC
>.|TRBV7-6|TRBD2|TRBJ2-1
CASSKAGTSYYNEQFF
TGTGCCAGCAGCAAGGCCGGGACTAGCTATTACAATGAGCAGTTCTTC
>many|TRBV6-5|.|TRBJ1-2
CASSLQETIIGGYTF
TGTGCCAGCAGTTTACAGGAAACTATAATCGGGGGCTACACCTTC
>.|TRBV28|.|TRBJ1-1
CASTLSRGTEAFF
TGTGCCAGCACTTTATCTCGAGGAACTGAAGCTTTCTTT
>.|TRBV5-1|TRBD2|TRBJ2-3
CASRPGGSKSDTQYF
TGCGCCAGCAGGCCGGGGGGGTCGAAGTCAGATACGCAGTATTTT
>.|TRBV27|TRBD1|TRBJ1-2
CASSLTGQGARGYTF
TGTGCCAGCAGTTTGACAGGACAGGGGGCTAGAGGCTACACCTTC
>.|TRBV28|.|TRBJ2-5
CASSLGQLETQYF
TGTGCCAGCAGTTTAGGACAGCTAGAGACCCAGTACTTC
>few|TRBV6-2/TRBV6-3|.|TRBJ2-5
CASSHRWTQYF
TGTGCCAGCAGCCACCGGTGGACCCAGTACTTC
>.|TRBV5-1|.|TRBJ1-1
CASSYLGPGDTEAFF
TGCGCCAGCAGCTACCTGGGCCCGGGGGACACTGAAGCTTTCTTT
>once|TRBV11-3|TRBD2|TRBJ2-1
CASSPPTSGSFREQFF
TGTGCCAGCAGCCCCCCTACTAGCGGGAGTTTCCGCGAGCAGTTCTTC
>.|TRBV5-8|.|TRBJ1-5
CASSPGRNQPQHF
TGTGCCAGCAGCCCAGGGCGCAATCAGCCCCAGCATTTT
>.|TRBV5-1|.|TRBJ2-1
CASSSGTRHEQFF
TGCGCCAGCAGCTCCGGGACTCGCCATGAGCAGTTCTTC
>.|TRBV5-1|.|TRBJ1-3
CASSLDVLETGNTIYF
TGCGCCAGCAGCTTGGACGTCCTGGAGACTGGAAACACCATATATTTT
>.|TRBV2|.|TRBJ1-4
CASNTDSANEKLFF
TGTGCCAGCAACACCGACAGCGCCAATGAAAAACTGTTTTTT
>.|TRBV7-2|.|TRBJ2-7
CASSLGETAPPYEQYF
TGTGCCAGCAGCTTAGGCGAGACAGCTCCTCCCTACGAGCAGTACTTC
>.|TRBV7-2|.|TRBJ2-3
CASSLVAGNTQYF
TGTGCCAGCAGCTTAGTTGCGGGGAATACGCAGTATTTT
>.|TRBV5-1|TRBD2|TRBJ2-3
CASSLEGGPRQGDTQYF
TGCGCCAGCAGCTTGGAGGGAGGGCCGAGACAAGGGGATACGCAGTATTTT
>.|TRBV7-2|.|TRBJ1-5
CASSLVGGRGQPQHF
TGTGCCAGCAGCTTAGTGGGGGGGCGGGGGCAGCCCCAGCATTTT
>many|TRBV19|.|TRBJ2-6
CASSIGGPPRSGANVLTF
TGTGCCAGTAGTATAGGGGGCCCTCCGCGGTCCGGGGCCAACGTCCTGACTTTC
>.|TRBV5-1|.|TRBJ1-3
CASSGGDSGNTIYF
TGCGCCAGCAGCGGAGGAGACTCTGGAAACACCATATATTTT
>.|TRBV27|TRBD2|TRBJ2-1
CASKSAGAFYNEQFF
TGTGCCAGCAAATCAGCGGGAGCCTTTTACAATGAGCAGTTCTTC
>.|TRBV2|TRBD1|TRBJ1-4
CASRGGRTGEKLFF
TGTGCCAGCAGAGGGGGACGGACAGGCGAAAAACTGTTTTTT
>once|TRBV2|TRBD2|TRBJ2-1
CASSGGLSTYNEQFF
TGTGCCAGCAGTGGGGGACTATCTACCTACAATGAGCAGTTCTTC
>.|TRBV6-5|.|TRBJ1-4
CASSSLGDTNEKLFF
TGTGCCAGCAGTTCCCTTGGAGATACTAATGAAAAACTGTTTTTT
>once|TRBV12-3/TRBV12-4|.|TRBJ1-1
CASSLVAAGEAFF
TGTGCCAGCAGTTTAGTGGCAGCGGGTGAAGCTTTCTTT
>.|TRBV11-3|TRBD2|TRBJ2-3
CASSFGTSGTDTQYF
TGTGCCAGCAGCTTCGGGACTAGCGGCACAGATACGCAGTATTTT
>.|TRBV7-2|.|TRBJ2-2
CASSLGVSGPNTGELFF
TGTGCCAGCAGCTTAGGAGTTTCAGGGCCGAACACCGGGGAGCTGTTTTTT
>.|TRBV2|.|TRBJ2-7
CASRFGSLHEQYF
TGTGCCAGCCGATTCGGTAGCTTGCACGAGCAGTACTTC
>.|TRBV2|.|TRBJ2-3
CASSEQGGTDTQYF
TGTGCCAGCAGCGAACAGGGAGGGACAGATACGCAGTATTTT
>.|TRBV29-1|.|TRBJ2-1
CSVLSETYNEQFF
TGCAGCGTTCTCAGCGAGACCTACAATGAGCAGTTCTTC
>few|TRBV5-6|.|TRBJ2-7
CASRLGGGPYEQYF
TGTGCCAGCAGGTTGGGGGGCGGCCCCTACGAGCAGTACTTC
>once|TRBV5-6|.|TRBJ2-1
CASTMVSVETYNEQFF
TGTGCCAGCACGATGGTAAGCGTTGAAACCTACAATGAGCAGTTCTTC
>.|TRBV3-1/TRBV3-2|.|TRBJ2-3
CASSPPGRSPTDTQYF
TGTGCCAGCAGCCCCCCGGGGAGATCGCCCACAGATACGCAGTATTTT
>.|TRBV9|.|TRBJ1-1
CASSRAGGNTEAFF
TGTGCCAGCAGCAGGGCCGGGGGGAACACTGAAGCTTTCTTT
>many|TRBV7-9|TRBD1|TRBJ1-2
CASSLGTGLYGYTF
TGTGCCAGCAGCTTAGGGACAGGGCTGTATGGCTACACCTTC
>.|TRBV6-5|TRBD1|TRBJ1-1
CASSRGQPGTEAFF
TGTGCCAGCAGCCGGGGACAGCCTGGCACTGAAGCTTTCTTT
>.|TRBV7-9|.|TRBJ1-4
CASVGGNEKLFF
TGTGCCAGTGTCGGGGGTAATGAAAAACTGTTTTTT
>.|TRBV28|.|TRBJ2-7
CASTRTGSYEQYF
TGTGCCAGCACCCGAACAGGGTCCTACGAGCAGTACTTC
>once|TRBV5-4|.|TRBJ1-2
CASSLRANYGYTF
TGTGCCAGCAGCTTGAGAGCTAACTATGGCTACACCTTC
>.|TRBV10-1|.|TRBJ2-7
CASRETGIEQYF
TGCGCCAGCAGAGAAACAGGGATCGAGCAGTACTTC
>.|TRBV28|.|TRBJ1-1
CASRFSGGENTEAFF
TGTGCCAGCAGGTTTTCTGGGGGGGAAAACACTGAAGCTTTCTTT